The following is a T cell receptor (beta chain) sequence with its context. The junction and the germline gene differ at one end; a read error may be behind it. This specimen belongs to a study of T cells in Graves' hyperthyroidism and ophthalmopathy. Study information: It was at initial diagnosis, before any treatment, that peripheral blood was collected.

Hyperthyroidism in the patients, aged 18 to 65, was newly diagnosed and under 2 months in duration. Amplification yielded TCR beta CDR3 regions, with RNA transcripts as the source. Carried out on the TCR CDR3, a first-round RT-PCR used the HTBI primer set. TCRdb used MiXCR to reprocess the multiplex PCR reads, holding one entry per CDR3 protein. The data contain 30,000 to 40,000 distinct CDR3 sequences, around 48% of them singletons. This CDR3 region has 15 residues. Per germline, CDR1 SGHNT and CDR2 YENEEA. This chain joins TRBV11-3 and TRBJ2-2; the D gene is possibly TRBD1 (6 bases). What was sequenced was blood. The receptor was isolated from a woman in her 50s with Graves' hyperthyroidism that later progressed to Graves' ophthalmopathy. In DNA form, the CDR3 reads TGTGTCAGCAACTTAAAGGGGACAAACACCGGGGAGCTGTTTTTT. It is translated as CVSNLKGTNTGELFF.